Here is one T cell receptor beta chain with its context. Trimming removed 1 base from V and 9 bases from J, with 13 bases in between. The CDR3 covers 13 residues. Germline lookup yields CDR1 DFQATT and CDR2 SNEGSKA (reference sequence). This specimen comes from a study of CD8 T cells in Susac syndrome. It was with random hexamers that roughly 0.5 to 1 ug RNA was reverse transcribed. A single record per CDR3 protein comes from TCRdb applying MiXCR to the immunoSEQ multiplex PCR reads. The repertoire includes around 150,000 distinct CDR3 sequences, around 96% of them detected once, and 0.11% sits in the top ten.

The specimen sequenced was CD4+ T cells from PBMCs. The sequence was collected from a human donor with multiple sclerosis. V is TRBV20-1 and J is TRBJ2-1; the D gene is possibly TRBD2 (5 bases). The CDR3 sequence: CSARVFGVPEQFF. The DNA of the CDR3 is TGCAGTGCTAGAGTGTTCGGGGTCCCTGAGCAGTTCTTC.